The 5 T cell receptor beta chains below come from one sample, sequenced in a study of early T cells in non-severe SARS-CoV-2 infection. One entry per CDR3 protein, called by TCRdb with MiXCR from the 5' RACE reads. Of some 54,000 distinct CDR3 sequences in the sample, roughly a tenth were seen once. The sample consisted of whole blood. The receptors stem from an adult who was a healthcare worker with PCR-confirmed SARS-CoV-2 infection or an uninfected control (not recorded which).

This clonotype was observed a handful of times. This chain connects TRBV3-1 to TRBJ2-1, with 10 bases fitting TRBD2. The CDR3 totals 15 residues. Trimming took 4 bases from V and 9 from J; bases not matched to a gene: 9. Per germline, CDR1 LGHDT and CDR2 YNNKEL (reference sequence). In DNA form, the CDR3 reads TGTGCCAGCAGCCCCCTCCTAGCGGGAGCCAGTGAGCAGTTCTTC. Translation: CASSPLLAGASEQFF.

This clonotype was seen a few times. V and J are TRBV12-3 or TRBV12-4 and TRBJ2-5; 7 bases are a match to TRBD2. V dropped 4 bases and J dropped 5; count of bases not matched to a gene: 7. The CDR3 covers 14 residues. The CDR3 DNA sequence: TGTGCCAGCAGTTCGCGAGGACTAGAGGAGACCCAGTACTTC. Translation gives CASSSRGLEETQYF.

This clonotype was recorded only once. A much larger clone is a single base away; this may be a read error. The chain carries TRBV12-5 and TRBJ2-1, with 9 bases aligning to TRBD2. V was clipped by 0 bases and J by 4 bases; unmatched bases: 7. Germline V lookup: CDR1 LGHNT, CDR2 FRNRAP. The CDR3 runs to 17 residues. CDR3 sequence (DNA): TGTGCTAGTGGTTTGGTCTCCGGGACTAGCATGTACAATGAGCAGTTCTTC. This translates into CASGLVSGTSMYNEQFF.

This clonotype was picked up many times. This chain uses TRBV5-1 with TRBJ2-7; TRBD1 might be the D (6 bases). The CDR3 runs 14 residues. Germline values: CDR1 SGHRS, CDR2 YFSETQ. Between the trimmed V and J ends, which lost 4 bases and 3 bases, there was a span of 14 bases. The CDR3, as DNA: TGCGCCAGCAGCGTAGGGGACACAAGCTACGAGCAGTACTTC. Translating gives CASSVGDTSYEQYF.

This clonotype has a handful of counts. This chain links TRBV7-2 with TRBJ2-5; 8 bases match TRBD2. Germline CDR1 and CDR2: SGHTA and FQGNSA. The CDR3 is made up of 15 amino acids. V lost 9 bases to trimming and J lost 1 base; unmatched junction nucleotides: 10. The CDR3 nucleotides are TGTGCCAGTGCGCTCGGGGGGGAGACCCAAGAGACCCAGTACTTC. As protein: CASALGGETQETQYF.